The present T cell receptor (beta chain) was sequenced within a study of blood T cell repertoires in COVID-19. Germline V gene sequence: CDR1 MNHEY, CDR2 SVGAGI. With 4 bases removed from V and 0 bases from J, the gap between germline ends came to 12 bases. This CDR3 has 16 amino acids. Authors' data handling: Amplifying reference gene primers gave estimates of nucleated cell counts. Data came from immunoSEQ multiplex PCR; TCRdb stores just in-frame clones and leaves some out. V and J calls and clone size are as listed in that table; D and trimming were resolved from the DNA. The sample has more than 45,000 clones; approximately 90% are singletons.

The TCR was taken from a man between 70 and 80 years old with acute or convalescent COVID-19. The sequenced sample consisted of peripheral blood. J is TRBJ1-4 and V is TRBV6-5; D remains ambiguous. Here the CDR3 reads CASSSRSLPTNEKLFF. Written as DNA, the CDR3 is TGTGCCAGCAGTTCCCGGTCACTGCCAACTAATGAAAAACTGTTTTTT.